This is a list of T cell receptor beta chains from one sample in a study of blood T cell repertoires in COVID-19. This table comes from immunoSEQ multiplex PCR, and its TCRdb copy is limited to in-frame clones, with some not included. The data contain approximately 230,000 clones, 86% of them singletons. The sample taken for sequencing was peripheral blood. Source of these receptors: a man aged 25-40 years who had recovered from COVID-19. Both conserved end residues are part of each CDR3. The D gene is left open where the match is weak. Size is stated for part of the rows, as once, few or many counts, or as a class when the clone is expanded.

>-|TRBJ1-1|-|TRBV6-5
CASSYGQGFTEAFF
TGTGCCAGCAGTTACGGGCAGGGATTCACTGAAGCTTTCTTT
>-|TRBJ2-2|-|TRBV7-6
CASSLEHGELFF
TGTGCCAGCAGCCTTGAGCACGGGGAGCTGTTTTTT
>-|TRBJ2-7|-|TRBV11-2
CASSLERSYEQYF
TGTGCCAGCAGCTTAGAGCGCTCCTACGAGCAGTACTTC
>-|TRBJ2-5|-|TRBV30
CAWSQRVRETQYF
TGTGCCTGGAGTCAACGGGTTCGAGAGACCCAGTACTTC
>TRBD1|TRBJ1-5|-|TRBV4-1
CASSQLTGADQPQHF
TGCGCCAGCAGCCAACTAACAGGGGCGGATCAGCCCCAGCATTTT
>-|TRBJ1-2|-|TRBV15
CATSRDINLHGYTF
TGTGCCACCAGCAGAGATATTAATCTCCATGGCTACACCTTC
>TRBD1|TRBJ1-2|-|TRBV10-2
CASSENRGRNYGYTF
TGCGCCAGCAGTGAAAACAGGGGAAGAAACTATGGCTACACCTTC
>-|TRBJ2-7|-|TRBV7-8
CASSSGVHAYEQYF
TGTGCCAGCAGCTCCGGGGTTCACGCCTACGAGCAGTACTTC
>TRBD1|TRBJ2-7|-|TRBV6-6
CASTTDRVGREQYF
TGTGCCAGCACCACCGACAGGGTGGGCCGCGAGCAGTACTTC
>-|TRBJ2-7|-|TRBV30
CAWNHGRGGHEQYF
TGTGCCTGGAACCATGGCCGCGGGGGCCACGAGCAGTACTTC
>TRBD1|TRBJ1-2|-|TRBV4-1
CASSQGPMTGLIYGYTF
TGCGCCAGCAGCCAAGGACCCATGACAGGGCTCATCTATGGCTACACCTTC
>TRBD1|TRBJ1-2|once|TRBV12-3/TRBV12-4
CASRPRQGYGYTF
TGTGCCAGCAGACCTAGACAGGGATATGGCTACACCTTC
>TRBD1|TRBJ1-2|-|TRBV5-1
CASSPTGGRGYGYTF
TGCGCCAGCAGCCCTACAGGGGGCCGCGGCTATGGCTACACCTTC
>-|TRBJ2-4|-|TRBV7-9
CASSPTLLAKNIQYF
TGTGCCAGCAGCCCGACACTTTTAGCCAAAAACATTCAGTACTTC
>-|TRBJ2-7|-|TRBV7-9
CASSWDMNYEQYF
TGTGCCAGCAGCTGGGACATGAACTACGAGCAGTACTTC
>-|TRBJ2-1|-|TRBV5-1
CASSYWTDNEQFF
TGCGCCAGCAGCTACTGGACAGACAATGAGCAGTTCTTC
>-|TRBJ2-7|-|TRBV5-8
CASSLVGQGYYEQYF
TGTGCCAGCAGCTTGGTAGGGCAGGGTTACTACGAGCAGTACTTC
>TRBD2|TRBJ2-7|-|TRBV11-2
CASSLGTSGGDVEQYF
TGTGCCAGCAGCTTAGGTACTAGCGGGGGGGATGTGGAGCAGTACTTC
>-|TRBJ2-1|-|TRBV12-3/TRBV12-4
CASSLRGSGQFF
TGTGCCAGCAGTTTGAGAGGAAGCGGGCAGTTCTTC
>TRBD2|TRBJ2-3|-|TRBV5-1
CASSSPTSGGADTQYF
TGCGCCAGCAGCTCGCCGACTAGCGGGGGGGCAGATACGCAGTATTTT
>TRBD2|TRBJ2-1|-|TRBV5-1
CASSPAGGEQFF
TGCGCCAGCAGCCCGGCGGGAGGTGAGCAGTTCTTC
>TRBD2|TRBJ2-7|-|TRBV5-1
CASSFGTSGHYEQYF
TGCGCCAGCAGCTTTGGAACTAGCGGTCACTACGAGCAGTACTTC
>TRBD1|TRBJ2-7|-|TRBV6-2/TRBV6-3
CASSLGQGYEQYF
TGTGCCAGCAGCCTGGGACAGGGCTACGAGCAGTACTTC
>-|TRBJ2-2|once|TRBV9
CASSDYEGGEPTGELFF
TGTGCCAGCAGCGATTACGAAGGGGGGGAGCCCACCGGGGAGCTGTTTTTT
>-|TRBJ2-3|-|TRBV11-3
CASSLQASTDTQYF
TGTGCCAGCAGCTTACAGGCTAGCACAGATACGCAGTATTTT
>-|TRBJ2-5|-|TRBV24-1
CATSDGAEETQYF
TGTGCCACCAGTGATGGGGCAGAAGAGACCCAGTACTTC
>TRBD1|TRBJ1-6|-|TRBV6-2/TRBV6-3
CASSYGTENSPLHF
TGTGCCAGCAGTTACGGGACAGAAAATTCACCCCTCCACTTT
>-|TRBJ1-5|-|TRBV18
CASSPVTGTYGNQPQHF
TGTGCCAGCTCACCTGTCACCGGGACATATGGCAATCAGCCCCAGCATTTT
>-|TRBJ1-1|-|TRBV5-6
CASSLIKTLNTEAFF
TGTGCCAGCAGCTTAATTAAAACACTGAACACTGAAGCTTTCTTT
>-|TRBJ2-2|-|TRBV18
CASSPTTNTGELFF
TGTGCCAGCTCACCGACAACGAACACCGGGGAGCTGTTTTTT
>TRBD1|TRBJ2-7|once|TRBV6-5
CASTDPGTVTYEQYF
TGTGCCAGCACCGACCCGGGGACAGTCACCTACGAGCAGTACTTC
>-|TRBJ2-6|-|TRBV15
CATSRDRGSGANVLTF
TGTGCCACCAGCAGAGATAGAGGCTCTGGGGCCAACGTCCTGACTTTC